This T cell receptor beta chain was identified in a study of vaccination and CD4 T cells after COVID-19. The Oncomine TCR Beta short-read assay sequenced DNA from cultured CD4+ T cells. TCRdb itself ran the PCR reads through MiXCR, one entry per CDR3 protein. The sample has around 12,000 distinct CDR3 sequences; around 77% are singletons. In the case of this clonotype: The target antigen is unknown.

Germline V gives CDR1 SGHKS, CDR2 YYEKEE (reference sequence). The CDR3 contains 14 residues. V was trimmed by 3 bases and J by 4 bases, leaving 13 bases between them. Findings and limits, study-wide: Convalescent patients had a median roughly 86% of post-vaccine SARS-CoV-2-reactive clones that were detected only after vaccination, not before it.

Documented treatment: roughly 11-day PBMC culture with coronavirus spike peptide pools or control peptides (ViraFEST assay). Fresh IL-2 medium was used to replace half of the medium on days 3 and 7. Sequenced material: CD4+ T cells from blood, cultured in vitro. The receptor was derived from a human donor who had recovered from COVID-19. This rearrangement joins TRBV5-5 to TRBJ1-1, with D perhaps TRBD1 (5 bases). The CDR3 loop is CASSWGGGGTEAFF. DNA of the CDR3: TGTGCCAGCAGCTGGGGGGGTGGCGGCACTGAAGCTTTCTTT. The full variable domain, rest sourced from reference TRBV5-5 and TRBJ1-1, is DAGVTQSPTHLIKTRGQQVTLRCSPISGHKSVSWYQQVLGQGPQFIFQYYEKEERGRGNFPDRFSARQFPNYSSELNVNALLLGDSALYLCASSWGGGGTEAFFGQGTRLTVV.